This T cell receptor beta chain was captured in a study of cytomegalovirus exposure and HLA in healthy donors. Findings of the study overall: It was shown in a later analysis that HLA-associated TCR beta chains were more clonally expanded than other, equally common chains.

Primers included in the PCR were 60 Vbeta and 13 Jbeta primers. TCRdb's copy holds only in-frame clones and misses some; the assay was immunoSEQ multiplex PCR. The table includes 150,000 or so clones, roughly 75% detected once. In the case of this clone: The antigen remains undetermined.

The specimen was PBMCs. This receptor was obtained from a man aged 18 to 29 in good health and CMV-seropositive.

CDR3 sequence: CASSARVTNTEAFF. The CDR3 region has the DNA TGTGCCAGCAGTGCCCGGGTGACGAACACTGAAGCTTTCTTT. The chain employs TRBV2 and TRBJ1-1, with D unclear. The CDR3 extends over 14 amino acids. The germline CDR1 and CDR2 sequences are SNHLY and FYNNEI. The V end lost 4 bases, the J end lost 1 base, and 10 bases lay between the germline ends.